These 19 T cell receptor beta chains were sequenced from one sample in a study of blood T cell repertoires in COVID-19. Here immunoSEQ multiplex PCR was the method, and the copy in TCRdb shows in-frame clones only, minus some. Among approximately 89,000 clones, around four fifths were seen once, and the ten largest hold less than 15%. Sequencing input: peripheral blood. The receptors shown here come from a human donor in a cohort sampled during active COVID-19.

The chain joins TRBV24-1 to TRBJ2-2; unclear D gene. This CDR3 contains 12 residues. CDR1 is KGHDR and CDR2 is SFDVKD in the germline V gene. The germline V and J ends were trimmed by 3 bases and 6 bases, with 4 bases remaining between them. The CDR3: CATSDRSGELFF. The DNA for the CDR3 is TGTGCCACCAGTGATCGGTCCGGGGAGCTGTTTTTT.

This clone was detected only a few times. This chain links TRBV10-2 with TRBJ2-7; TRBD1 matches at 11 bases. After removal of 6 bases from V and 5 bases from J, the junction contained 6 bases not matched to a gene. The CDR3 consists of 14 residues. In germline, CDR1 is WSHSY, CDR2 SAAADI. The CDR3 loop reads CASRPGTGGNEQYF. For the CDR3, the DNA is TGCGCCAGCAGACCCGGGACAGGGGGGAACGAGCAGTACTTC.

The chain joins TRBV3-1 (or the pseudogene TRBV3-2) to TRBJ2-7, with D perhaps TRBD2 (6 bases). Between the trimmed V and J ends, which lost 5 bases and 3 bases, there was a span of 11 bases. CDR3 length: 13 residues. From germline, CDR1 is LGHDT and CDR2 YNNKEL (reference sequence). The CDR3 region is CASSKGLNYEQYF. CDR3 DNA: TGTGCCAGCAGCAAGGGACTGAACTACGAGCAGTACTTC.

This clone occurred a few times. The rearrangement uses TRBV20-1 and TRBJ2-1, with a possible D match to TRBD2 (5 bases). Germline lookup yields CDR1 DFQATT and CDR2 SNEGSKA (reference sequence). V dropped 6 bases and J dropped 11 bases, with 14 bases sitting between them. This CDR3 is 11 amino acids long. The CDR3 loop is CSAPEVPQQFF. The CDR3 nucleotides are TGCAGTGCCCCGGAGGTACCACAGCAGTTCTTC.

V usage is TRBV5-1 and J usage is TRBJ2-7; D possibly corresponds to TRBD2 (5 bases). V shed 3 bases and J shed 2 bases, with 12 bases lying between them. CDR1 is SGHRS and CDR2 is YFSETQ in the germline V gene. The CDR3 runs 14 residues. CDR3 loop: CASSSSGLTYEQYF. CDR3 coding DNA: TGCGCCAGCAGCTCATCGGGATTAACCTACGAGCAGTACTTC.

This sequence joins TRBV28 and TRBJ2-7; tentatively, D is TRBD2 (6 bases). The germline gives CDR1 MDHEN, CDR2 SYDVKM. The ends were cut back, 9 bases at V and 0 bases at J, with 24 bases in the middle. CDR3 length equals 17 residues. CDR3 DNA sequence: TGTGCCAGAAAGTCCCCCCCCGGGGGAAGGGCCTCCTACGAGCAGTACTTC. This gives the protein CARKSPPGGRASYEQYF.

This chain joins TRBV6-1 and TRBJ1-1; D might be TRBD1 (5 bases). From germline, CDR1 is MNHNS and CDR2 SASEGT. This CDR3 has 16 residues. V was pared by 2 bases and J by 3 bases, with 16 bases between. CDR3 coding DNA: TGTGCCAGCAGTGAATTCGGAGACGGGGGAGACACTGAAGCTTTCTTT. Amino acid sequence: CASSEFGDGGDTEAFF.

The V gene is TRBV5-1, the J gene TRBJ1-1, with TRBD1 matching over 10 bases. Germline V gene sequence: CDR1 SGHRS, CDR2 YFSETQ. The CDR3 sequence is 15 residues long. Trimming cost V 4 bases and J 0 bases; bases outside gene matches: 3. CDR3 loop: CASSGTGALNTEAFF. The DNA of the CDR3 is TGCGCCAGCAGCGGGACAGGGGCCCTGAACACTGAAGCTTTCTTT.

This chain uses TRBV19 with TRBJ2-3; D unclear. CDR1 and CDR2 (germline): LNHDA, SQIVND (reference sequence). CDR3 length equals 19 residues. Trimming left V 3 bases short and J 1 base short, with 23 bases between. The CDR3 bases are TGTGCCAGTAGTATCACCCGAGACACAGATCCCCTGGGCACAGATACGCAGTATTTT. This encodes CASSITRDTDPLGTDTQYF.

The CDR3 loop is CASTADSSNSPLHF. The CDR3 coding sequence is TGTGCCAGCACGGCGGACAGTTCCAATTCACCCCTCCACTTT. This chain connects TRBV5-4 to TRBJ1-6, with D possibly being TRBD1 (6 bases). CDR3 length: 14 amino acids. With 6 bases removed from V and 7 bases from J, the gap between germline ends came to 14 bases. Germline assignment: CDR1 SGHNT and CDR2 YYREEE (reference sequence).

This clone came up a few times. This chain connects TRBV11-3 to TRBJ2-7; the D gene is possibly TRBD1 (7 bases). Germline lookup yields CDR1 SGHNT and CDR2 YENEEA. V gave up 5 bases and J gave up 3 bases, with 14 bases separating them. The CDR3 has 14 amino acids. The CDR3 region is CASSPGGDSYEQYF. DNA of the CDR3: TGTGCCAGCAGCCCTGGAGGGGACAGCTACGAGCAGTACTTC.

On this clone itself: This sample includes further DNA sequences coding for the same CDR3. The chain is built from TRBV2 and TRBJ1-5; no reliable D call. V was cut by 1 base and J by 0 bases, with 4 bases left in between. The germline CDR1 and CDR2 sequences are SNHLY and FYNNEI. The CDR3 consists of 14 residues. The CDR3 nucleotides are TGTGCCAGCAGTGAAGGGGCTAGCAATCAGCCCCAGCATTTT. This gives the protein CASSEGASNQPQHF.

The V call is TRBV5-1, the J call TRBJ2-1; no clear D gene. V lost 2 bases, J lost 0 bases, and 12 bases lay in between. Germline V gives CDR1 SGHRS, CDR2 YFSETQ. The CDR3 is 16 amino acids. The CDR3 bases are TGCGCCAGCAGCTTAAATGCGGCGAGCTCCTACAATGAGCAGTTCTTC. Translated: CASSLNAASSYNEQFF. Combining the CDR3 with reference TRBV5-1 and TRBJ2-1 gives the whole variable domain KAGVTQTPRYLIKTRGQQVTLSCSPISGHRSVSWYQQTPGQGLQFLFEYFSETQRNKGNFPGRFSGRQFSNSRSEMNVSTLELGDSALYLCASSLNAASSYNEQFFGPGTRLTVL.

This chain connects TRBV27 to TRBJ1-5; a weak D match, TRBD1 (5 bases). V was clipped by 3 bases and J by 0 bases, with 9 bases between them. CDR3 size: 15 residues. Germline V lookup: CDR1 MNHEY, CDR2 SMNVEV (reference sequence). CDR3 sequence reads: CASSFDSYSNQPQHF. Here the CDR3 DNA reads TGTGCCAGCAGTTTTGACAGCTATAGCAATCAGCCCCAGCATTTT.

CDR3 DNA: TGTGCCAGCGGCCGGGGGGCTAGCTCTGGAAACACCATATATTTT. It encodes CASGRGASSGNTIYF. This chain links TRBV5-8 with TRBJ1-3; D possibly corresponds to TRBD1 (6 bases). The germline V gene has CDR1 SGHTS and CDR2 YDEGEE. The CDR3 is made up of 15 amino acids. V was cut by 7 bases and J by 0 bases, with 14 bases left in between.

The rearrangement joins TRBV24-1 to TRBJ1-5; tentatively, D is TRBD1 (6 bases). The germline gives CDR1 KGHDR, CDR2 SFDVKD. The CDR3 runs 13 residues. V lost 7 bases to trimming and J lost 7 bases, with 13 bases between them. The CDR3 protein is CATRQGVGQPQHF. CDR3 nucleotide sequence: TGTGCCACCAGACAGGGAGTAGGACAGCCCCAGCATTTT.

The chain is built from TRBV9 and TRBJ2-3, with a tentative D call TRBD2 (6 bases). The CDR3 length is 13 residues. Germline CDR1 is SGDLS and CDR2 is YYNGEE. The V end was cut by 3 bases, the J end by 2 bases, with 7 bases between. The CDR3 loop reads CASSGTITDTQYF. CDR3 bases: TGTGCCAGCAGCGGGACTATCACAGATACGCAGTATTTT.

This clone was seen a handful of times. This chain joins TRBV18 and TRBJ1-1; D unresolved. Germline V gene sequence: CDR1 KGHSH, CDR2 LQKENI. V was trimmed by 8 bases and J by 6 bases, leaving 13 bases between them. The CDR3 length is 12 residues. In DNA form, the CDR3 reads TGTGCCAGCGCGTTTGTAGAGGCTGAAGCTTTCTTT. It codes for CASAFVEAEAFF.

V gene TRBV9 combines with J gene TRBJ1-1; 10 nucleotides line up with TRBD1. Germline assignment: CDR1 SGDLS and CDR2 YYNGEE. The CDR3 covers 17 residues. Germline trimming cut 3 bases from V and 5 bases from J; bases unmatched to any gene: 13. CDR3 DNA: TGTGCCAGCAGCGAGAGGGGACAGGGGAGGGGGCATACTGAAGCTTTCTTT. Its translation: CASSERGQGRGHTEAFF. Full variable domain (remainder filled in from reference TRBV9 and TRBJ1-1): DSGVTQTPKHLITATGQRVTLRCSPRSGDLSVYWYQQSLDQGLQFLIQYYNGEERAKGNILERFSAQQFPDLHSELNLSSLELGDSALYFCASSERGQGRGHTEAFFGQGTRLTVV.